Listed below are T cell receptor beta chains from one sample, sequenced in a study of cytomegalovirus exposure and HLA in healthy donors. Profiled with immunoSEQ multiplex PCR; TCRdb holds only in-frame clones, not every one. The sample lists some 130,000 clones; around 77% were seen once. The sequenced sample consisted of PBMCs. Receptor source: a man younger than 40 in good health and CMV-seronegative. CDR3s include the opening cysteine and the closing phenylalanine or tryptophan. Fields, in order: J gene, D gene, V gene, CDR3 length, clone size, CDR3 DNA, CDR3 protein. A D gene is named only where the DNA matches it firmly. Clone size is given for some rows only: seen once, a few or many times, or a class if the clone is expanded.

J gene: TRBJ1-1; D gene: TRBD1; V gene: TRBV28; CDR3 length: 14; clone size: .; CDR3 DNA: TGTGCCAGCAGTTCCGGACAGGGGGGAACTGAAGCTTTCTTT; CDR3 protein: CASSSGQGGTEAFF
J gene: TRBJ1-5; D gene: .; V gene: TRBV5-1; CDR3 length: 14; clone size: .; CDR3 DNA: TGCGCCAGCAGCTTGGAGGGGATCGGTCAGCCCCAGCATTTT; CDR3 protein: CASSLEGIGQPQHF
J gene: TRBJ2-7; D gene: .; V gene: TRBV19; CDR3 length: 15; clone size: once; CDR3 DNA: TGTGCCAGTAGTATAGTTTCGGCAGGTACCTACGAGCAGTACTTC; CDR3 protein: CASSIVSAGTYEQYF
J gene: TRBJ2-3; D gene: TRBD1; V gene: TRBV7-9; CDR3 length: 16; clone size: once; CDR3 DNA: TGTGCCAGCAGCTTTCCCAGGGGGCTAAGCACAGATACGCAGTATTTT; CDR3 protein: CASSFPRGLSTDTQYF
J gene: TRBJ1-1; D gene: .; V gene: TRBV27; CDR3 length: 16; clone size: .; CDR3 DNA: TGTGCCAGCAGTTTAGAGGCCACCTCAGTCCCCTCTGAAGCTTTCTTT; CDR3 protein: CASSLEATSVPSEAFF
J gene: TRBJ1-1; D gene: TRBD1; V gene: TRBV5-6; CDR3 length: 18; clone size: .; CDR3 DNA: TGTGCCAGCAGCTTTACTACGGGACAGGGGGGACTGAACACTGAAGCTTTCTTT; CDR3 protein: CASSFTTGQGGLNTEAFF
J gene: TRBJ2-5; D gene: TRBD1; V gene: TRBV11-2; CDR3 length: 17; clone size: .; CDR3 DNA: TGTGCCAGCAGCTTACACCCCTCGACAGGGAAGTTTTCGACCCAGTACTTC; CDR3 protein: CASSLHPSTGKFSTQYF
J gene: TRBJ2-3; D gene: .; V gene: TRBV29-1; CDR3 length: 12; clone size: few; CDR3 DNA: TGCAGCGTTGAGGGGGGAGCAGATACGCAGTATTTT; CDR3 protein: CSVEGGADTQYF
J gene: TRBJ1-1; D gene: TRBD1; V gene: TRBV10-3; CDR3 length: 13; clone size: .; CDR3 DNA: TGTGCCATCGCGGACAGGGAGAACACTGAAGCTTTCTTT; CDR3 protein: CAIADRENTEAFF
J gene: TRBJ1-1; D gene: .; V gene: TRBV27; CDR3 length: 15; clone size: .; CDR3 DNA: TGTGCCAGCAGTTTATATCCACGAGGTAACACTGAAGCTTTCTTT; CDR3 protein: CASSLYPRGNTEAFF
J gene: TRBJ2-4; D gene: .; V gene: TRBV27; CDR3 length: 14; clone size: .; CDR3 DNA: TGTGCCAGCAGTACCGGACAGACAGCAAACATTCAGTACTTC; CDR3 protein: CASSTGQTANIQYF
J gene: TRBJ1-2; D gene: .; V gene: TRBV9; CDR3 length: 15; clone size: .; CDR3 DNA: TGTGCCAGCAGCCCTAGACAGTCTTGGGGCTATGGCTACACCTTC; CDR3 protein: CASSPRQSWGYGYTF
J gene: TRBJ2-7; D gene: TRBD2; V gene: TRBV30; CDR3 length: 16; clone size: .; CDR3 DNA: TGTGCCTGGAGTGTAGTCCCTAGCGGGGGCGTAGGGGAGCAGTACTTC; CDR3 protein: CAWSVVPSGGVGEQYF
J gene: TRBJ1-5; D gene: TRBD1; V gene: TRBV19; CDR3 length: 14; clone size: .; CDR3 DNA: TGTGCCAGTAGTCCAGACAGGGGAAATCAGCCCCAGCATTTT; CDR3 protein: CASSPDRGNQPQHF
J gene: TRBJ2-7; D gene: .; V gene: TRBV30; CDR3 length: 11; clone size: .; CDR3 DNA: TGTGCCTGGGAACAGGCTTACGAGCAGTACTTC; CDR3 protein: CAWEQAYEQYF
J gene: TRBJ2-5; D gene: TRBD1; V gene: TRBV7-7; CDR3 length: 14; clone size: .; CDR3 DNA: TGTGCTAGCAGCGGCGGACAGGGAGGAGAGACCCAGTACTTC; CDR3 protein: CASSGGQGGETQYF
J gene: TRBJ1-1; D gene: .; V gene: TRBV5-6; CDR3 length: 14; clone size: .; CDR3 DNA: TGTGCCAGCACCTTCTTGGGGGCAGGCACTGAAGCTTTCTTT; CDR3 protein: CASTFLGAGTEAFF
J gene: TRBJ2-3; D gene: .; V gene: TRBV27; CDR3 length: 16; clone size: .; CDR3 DNA: TGTGCCAGCAGTTTAAGGCGGCAAGCGAGCCCAGATACGCAGTATTTT; CDR3 protein: CASSLRRQASPDTQYF
J gene: TRBJ2-7; D gene: TRBD1; V gene: TRBV10-3; CDR3 length: 16; clone size: .; CDR3 DNA: TGTGCCATCAGTGGGGACAGTACCTCTCTCTCCTACGAGCAGTACTTC; CDR3 protein: CAISGDSTSLSYEQYF
J gene: TRBJ2-1; D gene: TRBD2; V gene: TRBV7-9; CDR3 length: 15; clone size: .; CDR3 DNA: TGTGCCAGCAGCCCTAGCGGGAAGCCCTACAATGAGCAGTTCTTC; CDR3 protein: CASSPSGKPYNEQFF
J gene: TRBJ1-1; D gene: .; V gene: TRBV6-1; CDR3 length: 14; clone size: .; CDR3 DNA: TGTGCCAGCAGATTAACAGGGCAAAACACTGAAGCTTTCTTT; CDR3 protein: CASRLTGQNTEAFF
J gene: TRBJ2-1; D gene: TRBD2; V gene: TRBV10-3; CDR3 length: 16; clone size: .; CDR3 DNA: TGTGCCATCAGTGAGTCGACCGGCGGGAGAAGGGATGAGCAGTTCTTC; CDR3 protein: CAISESTGGRRDEQFF
J gene: TRBJ1-1; D gene: .; V gene: TRBV18; CDR3 length: 13; clone size: .; CDR3 DNA: TGTGCCAGCTCACCTGAGCCAGGGGCACAAGCTTTCTTT; CDR3 protein: CASSPEPGAQAFF
J gene: TRBJ2-4; D gene: .; V gene: TRBV6-5; CDR3 length: 15; clone size: .; CDR3 DNA: TGTGCCAGCGCCTCGGGACTCGTAGCCAAAAACATTCAGTACTTC; CDR3 protein: CASASGLVAKNIQYF
J gene: TRBJ2-7; D gene: TRBD1; V gene: TRBV28; CDR3 length: 13; clone size: few; CDR3 DNA: TGTGCCAGCAGTGCCCAGGGGGCCAACGAGCAGTACTTC; CDR3 protein: CASSAQGANEQYF
J gene: TRBJ2-7; D gene: TRBD2; V gene: TRBV10-2; CDR3 length: 18; clone size: .; CDR3 DNA: TGCGCCAGCAGTGAGTCGTCGGCTAGCGGGAGGAAATCCTACGAGCAGTACTTC; CDR3 protein: CASSESSASGRKSYEQYF
J gene: TRBJ1-4; D gene: TRBD1; V gene: TRBV11-2; CDR3 length: 15; clone size: .; CDR3 DNA: TGTGCCAGCAGCCCCCGGACAGGGGAGAGTGAAAAACTGTTTTTT; CDR3 protein: CASSPRTGESEKLFF
J gene: TRBJ2-6; D gene: .; V gene: TRBV5-1; CDR3 length: 17; clone size: .; CDR3 DNA: TGCGCCAGCAGCTTGGCAGGGCTGGTTTCTGGGGCCAACGTCCTGACTTTC; CDR3 protein: CASSLAGLVSGANVLTF
J gene: TRBJ1-2; D gene: .; V gene: TRBV19; CDR3 length: 16; clone size: few; CDR3 DNA: TGTGCCAGTAGTCCCGGAGAAATTCCGGGGGGCTATGGCTACACCTTC; CDR3 protein: CASSPGEIPGGYGYTF
J gene: TRBJ2-1; D gene: .; V gene: TRBV28; CDR3 length: 15; clone size: .; CDR3 DNA: TGTGCCAGCAGTGGTCAGGGGTTAGGGTCCAATGAGCAGTTCTTC; CDR3 protein: CASSGQGLGSNEQFF
J gene: TRBJ1-1; D gene: TRBD1; V gene: TRBV27; CDR3 length: 14; clone size: once; CDR3 DNA: TGTGCCAGCGGTACCCGGACAGGGAGTACTGAAGCTTTCTTT; CDR3 protein: CASGTRTGSTEAFF
J gene: TRBJ2-7; D gene: TRBD2; V gene: TRBV28; CDR3 length: 13; clone size: .; CDR3 DNA: TGTGCCAGCGTTGGGGGGAGGGCCCTCGAGCAGTACTTC; CDR3 protein: CASVGGRALEQYF